One sample yielded the 26 T cell receptor beta chains listed below, sequenced in a study of T cell repertoires in cytomegalovirus infection. MiXCR was run by TCRdb on the reads, yielding one entry per CDR3 protein. The sample comprises fewer than 700,000 distinct CDR3 sequences, more than 20% of which are singletons, and 6.5% to 10% rests with the top ten. Material: CD8+ T cells from PBMCs. All receptors come from a human donor in good health (CMV status not recorded). Some clones in this sample may be carry-over from other donors' samples.

This clonotype was counted between two and nine times. CDR3 residues: CSVEGGDLGTDTQYF. The DNA for the CDR3 is TGCAGCGTTGAAGGCGGGGATTTGGGCACAGATACGCAGTATTTT. The chain recombines TRBV29-1 with TRBJ2-3; TRBD2 might be the D (6 bases). The CDR3 sequence is 15 residues long. V lost 1 base, J lost 1 base, and 12 bases lay in between. Looked up from germline, CDR1 is SQVTM and CDR2 is ANQGSEA.

This chain joins TRBV27 and TRBJ2-1; TRBD2 matches at 9 bases. This CDR3 is built from 17 residues. Germline CDR1 and CDR2: MNHEY and SMNVEV (reference sequence). Losses at the gene ends were 3 bases for V and 0 bases for J; bases not matched to a gene: 6. The CDR3 bases are TGTGCCAGCAGTTTGGTTCTAGCGGGGAGCTCCTACAATGAGCAGTTCTTC. This codes for CASSLVLAGSSYNEQFF.

The rearrangement joins TRBV28 to TRBJ2-3; D could derive from TRBD1 or TRBD2 (5 bases each). The germline V and J ends were trimmed by 6 bases and 5 bases, with 18 bases remaining between them. Germline V gene sequence: CDR1 MDHEN, CDR2 SYDVKM. This CDR3 has 15 amino acids. As DNA, the CDR3 is TGTGCCAGCAGCGTAGTGGGGGTGCCCAGAGATACGCAGTATTTT. Amino acids: CASSVVGVPRDTQYF.

There are many counts of this clonotype. The chain is built from TRBV7-6 and TRBJ2-3; the D is unclear. Between the trimmed V and J ends, which lost 1 base and 4 bases, there was a span of 12 bases. Germline V gives CDR1 SGHVS, CDR2 FNYEAQ. This CDR3 has 15 amino acids. CDR3 bases: TGTGCCAGCAGCTTAGGGCTCCCGACGTCAGATACGCAGTATTTT. Translating gives CASSLGLPTSDTQYF.

J is TRBJ2-1 and V is TRBV20-1; 9 positions match TRBD2. CDR3 length: 14 residues. Germline assignment: CDR1 DFQATT and CDR2 SNEGSKA (reference sequence). V shed 6 bases and J 9 bases; nucleotides not matched to a gene: 12. CDR3 loop: CSAGPLAGGREQFF. CDR3 in DNA: TGCAGTGCCGGACCCTTGGCGGGGGGGCGTGAGCAGTTCTTC.

This clonotype was picked up many times. The gene calls are TRBV7-8 and TRBJ2-5; 8 bases agree with TRBD1. The length of the CDR3 is 14 residues. The germline V gene encodes CDR1 SGHVS and CDR2 FQNEAQ. The V segment lost 5 bases and the J segment 5 bases; nucleotides outside the gene matches: 7. In DNA, the CDR3 is TGTGCCAGCAGCGCGACAGGGGTTTGGGAGACCCAGTACTTC. Protein sequence: CASSATGVWETQYF.

The J gene is TRBJ2-5, the V gene TRBV4-3, with 14 nucleotides matching TRBD2. The CDR3 covers 18 residues. Germline values: CDR1 LGHNA, CDR2 YSLEER. The junction had 14 bases not matched to a gene; V was cut back by 6 bases and J by 5 bases. The CDR3 reads CASSLPGLAGEPGETQYF. The DNA for the CDR3 is TGCGCCAGCAGTCTTCCGGGACTAGCGGGGGAGCCAGGGGAGACCCAGTACTTC.

This clonotype was counted a few times. This chain links TRBV20-1 with TRBJ2-1; TRBD2 matches 8 bases. The V and J ends lost 5 bases and 8 bases, in that order; junction bases with no gene match: 17. The CDR3 has 16 amino acids. In germline, CDR1 is DFQATT, CDR2 SNEGSKA (reference sequence). The CDR3: CSARPSLAGLVDEQFF. CDR3 sequence (DNA): TGCAGTGCTCGCCCGTCGCTAGCGGGTTTAGTCGATGAGCAGTTCTTC.

This clonotype has at least ten counts. The chain recombines TRBV6-5 with TRBJ2-2; D gene ambiguous. Trimming shortened V by 0 bases and J by 4 bases, and 9 bases separated the two germline ends. The V gene's germline CDR1 is MNHEY and CDR2 SVGAGI. This CDR3 comprises 15 residues. The DNA for the CDR3 is TGTGCCAGCAGTTACTCGGTGGATAGCACCGGGGAGCTGTTTTTT. The encoded protein is CASSYSVDSTGELFF.

The rearrangement joins TRBV29-1 to TRBJ2-3; D might be TRBD1 (6 bases). Trimming pared 4 bases from V and 0 bases from J, leaving 11 bases between. The germline V gene encodes CDR1 SQVTM and CDR2 ANQGSEA. The CDR3 loop spans 14 amino acids. CDR3 protein: CSVVGRGSTDTQYF. CDR3 nucleotide sequence: TGCAGCGTTGTTGGCAGGGGCAGCACAGATACGCAGTATTTT.

This clonotype showed up many times. J is TRBJ1-6 and V is TRBV12-3 or TRBV12-4; 10 nucleotides match TRBD1. V shed 7 bases and J 10 bases; nucleotides not matched to a gene: 10. CDR3 length: 15 residues. The CDR3 DNA reads TGTGCCAGCATAAGGGCCGGGACAGGGGACTCACCCCTCCACTTT. Its protein is CASIRAGTGDSPLHF.

In regard to this clonotype: Since a much larger clone is just one base distant, this may be a read error. The rearrangement links TRBV28 to TRBJ1-2; 7 bases align to TRBD1. This CDR3 contains 15 residues. J gave up 1 base and V 4 bases, and 6 bases lay outside the gene matches. Germline assignment: CDR1 MDHEN and CDR2 SYDVKM. CDR3 protein: CASSSRDSYNYGYTF. The CDR3 nucleotides are TGTGCCAGCAGTTCACGGGACAGTTATAACTATGGCTACACCTTC.

The chain is built from TRBV7-9 and TRBJ1-4, with D unclear. Trimming stripped 5 bases from V and 0 bases from J, with 7 bases between. The CDR3 is 14 residues long. From germline, CDR1 is SEHNR and CDR2 FQNEAQ (reference sequence). DNA of the CDR3: TGTGCCAGCAGCATCCTTGCAACTAATGAAAAACTGTTTTTT. Translation: CASSILATNEKLFF. The variable domain in full, with the rest retrieved from reference TRBV7-9 and TRBJ1-4, is DTGVSQNPRHKITKRGQNVTFRCDPISEHNRLYWYRQTLGQGPEFLTYFQNEAQLEKSRLLSDRFSAERPKGSFSTLEIQRTEQGDSAMYLCASSILATNEKLFFGSGTQLSVL.

This clonotype has ten or more counts. The chain has TRBV6-2 or TRBV6-3 and TRBJ2-7; tentatively, D is TRBD2 (6 bases). The CDR3 is 14 residues long. Per the germline V gene, CDR1 is MNHEY and CDR2 is SVGEGT. V was trimmed by 2 bases and J by 7 bases, leaving 15 bases between them. CDR3 region: CASSYGLDAGEQYV. The CDR3 coding sequence is TGTGCCAGCAGTTACGGTCTGGACGCGGGGGAGCAGTACGTC.

This clonotype was seen many times. The rearrangement joins TRBV7-6 to TRBJ1-1; D remains ambiguous. The CDR3 runs to 12 residues. CDR1 is SGHVS, CDR2 FNYEAQ, per germline. V lost 3 bases and J 2 bases, leaving 4 bases between the germline ends. In DNA form, the CDR3 reads TGTGCCAGCAGCTTTGACAACACTGAAGCTTTCTTT. It specifies CASSFDNTEAFF.

Many counts were recorded for this clonotype. The rearrangement joins TRBV11-3 to TRBJ2-6, with D possibly being TRBD1 (7 bases). The CDR3 length is 15 residues. CDR1 is SGHNT and CDR2 is YENEEA in the germline V gene. The germline V and J ends were trimmed by 4 bases and 2 bases, with 9 bases remaining between them. The CDR3 DNA reads as TGTGCCAGCAGCTCCAGGGGGGCTGGGGCCAACGTCCTGACTTTC. Amino acids: CASSSRGAGANVLTF.

The chain joins TRBV28 to TRBJ2-7, with 7 positions matching TRBD2. V dropped 6 bases and J dropped 7; count of bases not matched to a gene: 9. The CDR3 is 13 residues long. CDR1 and CDR2 (germline): MDHEN, SYDVKM. As DNA, the CDR3 is TGTGCCAGCAGCCTCTTAATCGGGGGGGAGCAGTACGTC. Translating it yields CASSLLIGGEQYV.

This clonotype was observed a handful of times. V usage is TRBV7-6 and J usage is TRBJ2-7, with D maybe TRBD2 (6 bases). This CDR3 contains 15 residues. The V and J ends lost 1 base and 3 bases respectively, with 13 bases between them. CDR1 and CDR2 from the germline V gene are SGHVS and FNYEAQ. The CDR3, as DNA: TGTGCCAGCAGCTTAGGGGCGCCCGGGAGCTACGAGCAGTACGTC. It codes for CASSLGAPGSYEQYV.

V and J are TRBV24-1 and TRBJ2-2; D is unresolved. V lost 3 bases and J lost 4, with 11 bases in between. CDR1 and CDR2 (germline): KGHDR, SFDVKD. The CDR3 length is 15 residues. CDR3 sequence (DNA): TGTGCCACCAGTGATAGGAAACAGACCACCGGGGAGCTGTTTTTT. Its protein product is CATSDRKQTTGELFF.

The chain is built from TRBV29-1 and TRBJ2-3; tentatively, D is TRBD2 (6 bases). Trimming took off 1 base at V and 4 bases at J, with 18 bases between the two ends. The length of the CDR3 is 16 residues. Germline V CDR1 and CDR2: SQVTM, ANQGSEA. CDR3 in amino acids: CSVEGGDYWGADTQYF. CDR3 nucleotide sequence: TGCAGCGTTGAAGGGGGGGATTATTGGGGCGCAGATACGCAGTATTTT.

This chain uses TRBV29-1 with TRBJ2-2; D ambiguous. Deletions cut 2 bases from V and 5 bases from J, with 12 bases between. CDR1 and CDR2 from the germline V gene are SQVTM and ANQGSEA. This CDR3 is 14 amino acids long. CDR3 nucleotides: TGCAGCGTTGAACCGGCCAGTGAGACCGGGGAGCTGTTTTTT. This encodes CSVEPASETGELFF.

A few counts support this clonotype. This sequence joins TRBV2 and TRBJ1-1, with TRBD1 as a possible D gene (6 bases). The CDR3 is made up of 14 amino acids. Germline V gene sequence: CDR1 SNHLY, CDR2 FYNNEI. Trimming removed 8 bases from V and 0 bases from J, with 13 bases in between. In nucleotides, the CDR3 is TGTGCCAGCCCTAGTGGGGGCTTGAACACTGAAGCTTTCTTT. This translates into CASPSGGLNTEAFF.

The rearrangement uses TRBV7-6 and TRBJ1-1; the D gene is possibly TRBD1 (5 bases). This CDR3 has 13 amino acids. V lost 5 bases and J lost 7, with 14 bases in between. Per the germline V gene, CDR1 is SGHVS and CDR2 is FNYEAQ. Here the CDR3 DNA reads TGTGCCAGCAGCCTGTCGGAGGGACGTGAAGCTTTCTTT. Its protein product is CASSLSEGREAFF.

The sample holds many counts of this clonotype. The CDR3 nucleotides read TGTGCCATCAGTGAGTTCAAGGCTGTGAACACTGAAGCTTTCTTT. The encoded protein is CAISEFKAVNTEAFF. The V call is TRBV10-3, the J call TRBJ1-1; D unresolved. The CDR3 is 15 amino acids. V lost 1 base and J lost 0, with 9 bases in between. Germline loops: CDR1 ENHRY, CDR2 SYGVKD.

This clonotype has at least ten counts. The V call is TRBV18, the J call TRBJ2-1; tentative D call: TRBD1 (6 bases). This CDR3 has 16 residues. The V and J ends lost 6 bases and 0 bases respectively, with 15 bases between them. Germline V CDR1 and CDR2: KGHSH, LQKENI. This CDR3 reads CASSQYTGISYNEQFF. CDR3 in DNA: TGTGCCAGCTCGCAATATACAGGGATCTCCTACAATGAGCAGTTCTTC. The full variable domain, its missing parts supplied by reference TRBV18 and TRBJ2-1, is NAGVMQNPRHLVRRRGQEARLRCSPMKGHSHVYWYRQLPEEGLKFMVYLQKENIIDESGMPKERFSAEFPKEGPSILRIQQVVRGDSAAYFCASSQYTGISYNEQFFGPGTRLTVL.

At least ten counts were recorded for this clonotype. The rearrangement links TRBV7-8 to TRBJ1-3; the D is unclear. V lost 5 bases to trimming and J lost 0 bases, with 11 bases between them. The CDR3 contains 15 residues. Germline lookup yields CDR1 SGHVS and CDR2 FQNEAQ. CDR3: CASSPGSLSGNTIYF. The CDR3 DNA reads as TGTGCCAGCAGCCCCGGATCCCTCTCTGGAAACACCATATATTTT.